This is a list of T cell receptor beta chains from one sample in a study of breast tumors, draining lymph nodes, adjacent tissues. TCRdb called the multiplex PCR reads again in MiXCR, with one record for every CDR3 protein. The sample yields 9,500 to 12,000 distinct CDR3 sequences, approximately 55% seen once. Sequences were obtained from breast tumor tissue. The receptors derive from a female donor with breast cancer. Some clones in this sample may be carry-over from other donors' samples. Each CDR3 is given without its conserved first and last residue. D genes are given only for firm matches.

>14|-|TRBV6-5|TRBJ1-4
ASSPMTGNPNEKLF
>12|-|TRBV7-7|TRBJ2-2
ASSFGQNTGELF
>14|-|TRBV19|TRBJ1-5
ASSILGAYSNQPQH
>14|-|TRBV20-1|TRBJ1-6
SARVPGVSYNSPLH
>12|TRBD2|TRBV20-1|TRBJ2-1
SAGSGRALNEQF
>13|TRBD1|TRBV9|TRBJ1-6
ASSVGQGNNSPLH
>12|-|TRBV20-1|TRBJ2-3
SARLLGVGDTQY
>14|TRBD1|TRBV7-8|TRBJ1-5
ASSLAGTAFMTPQH
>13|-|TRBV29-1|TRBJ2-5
SVEDDTGTRGTQY
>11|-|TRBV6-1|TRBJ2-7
ASKWEAGAEQY
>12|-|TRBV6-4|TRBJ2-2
ASSEQSNTGELF
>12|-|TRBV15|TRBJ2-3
ATSRAGVGDTQY
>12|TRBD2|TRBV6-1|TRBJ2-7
ASSAASGSYEQY
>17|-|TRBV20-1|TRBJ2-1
SARLIVGLQPSSYNEQF
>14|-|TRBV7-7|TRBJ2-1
ASSPGGGQSYNEQF
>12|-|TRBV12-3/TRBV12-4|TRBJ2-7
ASSFRQGGGEQY
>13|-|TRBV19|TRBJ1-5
ASSIGTRDFQPQH
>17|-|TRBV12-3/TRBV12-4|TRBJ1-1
ASSFRVLRGAVLGTEAF
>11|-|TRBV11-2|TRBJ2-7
ASSLPYSYEQY
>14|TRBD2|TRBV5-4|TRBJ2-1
ASSLWTSGGYNEQF
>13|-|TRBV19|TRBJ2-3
AGNGGDHPTDTQY
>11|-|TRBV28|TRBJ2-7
ASSQAAPYEQY
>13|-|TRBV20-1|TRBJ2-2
SASNAKTNTGELF
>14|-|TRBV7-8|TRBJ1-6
ASSLARPVKKSPLH
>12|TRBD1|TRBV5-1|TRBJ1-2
ASSSRDRVYGYT
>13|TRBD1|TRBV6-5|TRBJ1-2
ASSYWTGGNYGYT